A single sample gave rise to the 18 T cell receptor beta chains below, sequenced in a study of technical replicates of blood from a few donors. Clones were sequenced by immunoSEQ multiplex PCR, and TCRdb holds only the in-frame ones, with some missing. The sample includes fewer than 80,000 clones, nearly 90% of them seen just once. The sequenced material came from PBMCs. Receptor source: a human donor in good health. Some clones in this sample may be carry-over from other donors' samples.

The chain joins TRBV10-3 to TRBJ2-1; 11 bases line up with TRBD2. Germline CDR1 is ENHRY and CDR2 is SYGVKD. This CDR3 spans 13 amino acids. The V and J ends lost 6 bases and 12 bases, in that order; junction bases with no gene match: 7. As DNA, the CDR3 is TGTGCCATCAGGACTAGCGGGGTTTTGGGGCAGTTCTTC. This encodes CAIRTSGVLGQFF.

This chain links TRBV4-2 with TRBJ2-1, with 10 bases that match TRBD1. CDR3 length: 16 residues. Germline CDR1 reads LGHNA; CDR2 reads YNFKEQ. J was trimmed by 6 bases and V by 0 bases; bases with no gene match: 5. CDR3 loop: CASSQEGTGAGNEQFF. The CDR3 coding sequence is TGTGCCAGCAGCCAAGAAGGGACAGGGGCAGGCAATGAGCAGTTCTTC.

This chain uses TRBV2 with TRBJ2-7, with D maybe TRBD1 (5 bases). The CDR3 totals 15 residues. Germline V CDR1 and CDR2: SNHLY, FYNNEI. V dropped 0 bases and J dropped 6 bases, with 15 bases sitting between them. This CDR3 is CASSEAGQGYLEQYF. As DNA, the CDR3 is TGTGCCAGCAGTGAAGCCGGTCAGGGTTATCTCGAGCAGTACTTC.

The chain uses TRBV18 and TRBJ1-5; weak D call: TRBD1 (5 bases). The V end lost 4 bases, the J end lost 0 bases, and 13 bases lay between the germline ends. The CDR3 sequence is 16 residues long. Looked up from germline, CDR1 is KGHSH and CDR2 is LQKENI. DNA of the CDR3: TGTGCCAGCTCACGAACTCAGGGCCTTAGCAATCAGCCCCAGCATTTT. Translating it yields CASSRTQGLSNQPQHF.

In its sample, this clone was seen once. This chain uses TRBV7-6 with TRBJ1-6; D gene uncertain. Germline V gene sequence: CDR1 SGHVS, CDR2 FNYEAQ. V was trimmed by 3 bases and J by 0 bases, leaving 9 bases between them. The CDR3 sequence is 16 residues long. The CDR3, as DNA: TGTGCCAGCAGCTTTGCAGCGAGCTCCTATAATTCACCCCTCCACTTT. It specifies CASSFAASSYNSPLHF.

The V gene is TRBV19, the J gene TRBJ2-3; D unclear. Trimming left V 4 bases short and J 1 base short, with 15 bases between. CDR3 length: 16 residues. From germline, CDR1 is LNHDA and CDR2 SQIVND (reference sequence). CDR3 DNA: TGTGCCAGTAGTACCCCAACACGCCGGGGCACAGATACGCAGTATTTT. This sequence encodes CASSTPTRRGTDTQYF.

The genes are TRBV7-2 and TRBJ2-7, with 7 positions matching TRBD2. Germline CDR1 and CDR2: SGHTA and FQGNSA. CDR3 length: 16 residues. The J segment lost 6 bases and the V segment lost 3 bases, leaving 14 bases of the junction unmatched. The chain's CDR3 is CASSFPLDTSGGEQYF. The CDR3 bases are TGTGCCAGCAGCTTCCCGCTTGACACCTCGGGGGGCGAGCAGTACTTC.

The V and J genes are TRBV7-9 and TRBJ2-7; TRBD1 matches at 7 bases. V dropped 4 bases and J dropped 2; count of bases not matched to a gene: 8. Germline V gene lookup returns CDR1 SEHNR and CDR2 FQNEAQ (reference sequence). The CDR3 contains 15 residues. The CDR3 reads CASSSAGGFTYEQYF. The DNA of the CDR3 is TGTGCCAGCAGCTCCGCAGGGGGTTTCACCTACGAGCAGTACTTC. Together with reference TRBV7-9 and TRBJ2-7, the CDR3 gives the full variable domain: DTGVSQNPRHKITKRGQNVTFRCDPISEHNRLYWYRQTLGQGPEFLTYFQNEAQLEKSRLLSDRFSAERPKGSFSTLEIQRTEQGDSAMYLCASSSAGGFTYEQYFGPGTRLTVT.

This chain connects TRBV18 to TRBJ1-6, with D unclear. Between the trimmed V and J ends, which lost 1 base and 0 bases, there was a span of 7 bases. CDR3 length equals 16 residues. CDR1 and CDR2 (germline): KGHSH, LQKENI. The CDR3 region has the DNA TGTGCCAGCTCACCACATCGTAGCTCCTATAATTCACCCCTCCACTTT. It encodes CASSPHRSSYNSPLHF.

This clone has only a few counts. CDR3 DNA: TGTGCCAGCAGCCCTTCCCCCAGCGGGGGTTCCTACAATGAGCAGTTCTTC. Translating gives CASSPSPSGGSYNEQFF. The genes are TRBV7-9 and TRBJ2-1; TRBD2 agrees at 8 bases. V shed 5 bases, J shed 1 base, and the junction held 10 bases outside the gene matches. The CDR3 is made up of 17 amino acids. Germline V gene data show CDR1 as SEHNR and CDR2 as FQNEAQ (reference sequence).

The CDR3 spells CASSVQQGYEQYF. As DNA, the CDR3 is TGTGCCAGCAGCGTCCAACAGGGCTACGAGCAGTACTTC. The chain is built from TRBV7-9 and TRBJ2-7, with a weak D call TRBD1 (6 bases). Germline V CDR1 and CDR2: SEHNR, FQNEAQ (reference sequence). The CDR3 contains 13 residues. Trimming removed 5 bases at V and 3 bases at J, with 11 bases between.

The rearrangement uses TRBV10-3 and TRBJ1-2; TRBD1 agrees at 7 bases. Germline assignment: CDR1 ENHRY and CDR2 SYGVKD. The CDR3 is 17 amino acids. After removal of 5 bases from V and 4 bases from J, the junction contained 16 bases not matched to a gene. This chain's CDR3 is CAISTTQTGFGGYGYTF. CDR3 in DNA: TGTGCCATCAGTACTACGCAGACAGGGTTCGGCGGCTATGGCTACACCTTC.

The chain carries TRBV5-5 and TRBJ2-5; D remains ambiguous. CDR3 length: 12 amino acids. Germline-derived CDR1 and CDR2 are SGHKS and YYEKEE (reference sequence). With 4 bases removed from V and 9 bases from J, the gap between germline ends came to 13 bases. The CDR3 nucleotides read TGTGCCAGCAGCGCCCAACCACCGGCCCAGTACTTC. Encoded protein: CASSAQPPAQYF. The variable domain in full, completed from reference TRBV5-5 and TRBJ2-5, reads DAGVTQSPTHLIKTRGQQVTLRCSPISGHKSVSWYQQVLGQGPQFIFQYYEKEERGRGNFPDRFSARQFPNYSSELNVNALLLGDSALYLCASSAQPPAQYFGPGTRLLVL.

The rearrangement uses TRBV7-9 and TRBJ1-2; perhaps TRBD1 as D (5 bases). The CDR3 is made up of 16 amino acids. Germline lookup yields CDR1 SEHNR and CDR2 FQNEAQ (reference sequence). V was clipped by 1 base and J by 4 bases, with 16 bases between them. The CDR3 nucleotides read TGTGCCAGCAGCTTAGACTGGCAGGGAGGAACCTATGGCTACACCTTC. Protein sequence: CASSLDWQGGTYGYTF. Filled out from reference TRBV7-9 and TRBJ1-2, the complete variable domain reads DTGVSQNPRHKITKRGQNVTFRCDPISEHNRLYWYRQTLGQGPEFLTYFQNEAQLEKSRLLSDRFSAERPKGSFSTLEIQRTEQGDSAMYLCASSLDWQGGTYGYTFGSGTRLTVV.

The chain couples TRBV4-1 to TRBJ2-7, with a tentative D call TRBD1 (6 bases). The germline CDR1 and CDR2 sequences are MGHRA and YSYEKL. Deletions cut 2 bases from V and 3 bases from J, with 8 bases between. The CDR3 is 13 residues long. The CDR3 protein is CASSQWTDYEQYF. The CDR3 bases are TGCGCCAGCAGCCAATGGACAGACTACGAGCAGTACTTC.

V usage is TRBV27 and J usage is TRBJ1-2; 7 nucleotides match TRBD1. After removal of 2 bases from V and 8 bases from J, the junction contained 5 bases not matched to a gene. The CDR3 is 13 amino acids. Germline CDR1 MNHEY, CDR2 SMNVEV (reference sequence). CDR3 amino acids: CASSLNYRGGYTF. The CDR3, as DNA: TGTGCCAGCAGTTTAAACTACAGGGGAGGCTACACCTTC.

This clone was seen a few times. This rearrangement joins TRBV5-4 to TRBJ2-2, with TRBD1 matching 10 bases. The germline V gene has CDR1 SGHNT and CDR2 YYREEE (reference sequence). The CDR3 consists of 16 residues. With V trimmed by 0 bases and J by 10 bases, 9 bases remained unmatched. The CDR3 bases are TGTGCCAGCAGCTTGGGAGACAGGGGGCGATCGAAGGAGCTGTTTTTT. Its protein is CASSLGDRGRSKELFF.

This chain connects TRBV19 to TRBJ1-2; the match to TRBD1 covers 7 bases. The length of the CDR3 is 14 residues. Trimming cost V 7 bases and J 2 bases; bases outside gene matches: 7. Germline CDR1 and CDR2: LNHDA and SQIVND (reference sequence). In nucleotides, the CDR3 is TGTGCCAGTACCCCGGAGGGGGCAAACTATGGCTACACCTTC. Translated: CASTPEGANYGYTF.